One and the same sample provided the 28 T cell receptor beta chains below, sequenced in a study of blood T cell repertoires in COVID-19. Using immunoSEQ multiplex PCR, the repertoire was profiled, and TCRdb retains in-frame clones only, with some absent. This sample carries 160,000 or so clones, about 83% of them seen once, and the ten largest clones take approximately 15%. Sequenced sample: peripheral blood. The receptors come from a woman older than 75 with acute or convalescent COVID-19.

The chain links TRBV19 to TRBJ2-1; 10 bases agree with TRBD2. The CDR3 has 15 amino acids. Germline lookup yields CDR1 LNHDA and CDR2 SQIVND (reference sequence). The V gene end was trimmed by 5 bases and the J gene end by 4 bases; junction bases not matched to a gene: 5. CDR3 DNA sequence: TGTGCCAGTAGTGTCACTAGCGGGACGTACAATGAGCAGTTCTTC. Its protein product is CASSVTSGTYNEQFF.

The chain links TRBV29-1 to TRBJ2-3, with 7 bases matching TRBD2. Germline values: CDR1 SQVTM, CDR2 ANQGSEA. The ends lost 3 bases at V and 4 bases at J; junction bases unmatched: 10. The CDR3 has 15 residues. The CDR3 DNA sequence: TGCAGCGTTGAGGTTGGAAGCGGGGTCTCAGATACGCAGTATTTT. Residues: CSVEVGSGVSDTQYF.

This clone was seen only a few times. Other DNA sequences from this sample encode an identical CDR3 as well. CDR3 coding DNA: TGTGCCAGCAGCCTGGACAGGGGAACCTACAATGAGCAGTTCTTC. Protein: CASSLDRGTYNEQFF. V gene TRBV7-8 combines with J gene TRBJ2-1; 9 bases match TRBD1. V dropped 5 bases and J dropped 2; count of bases not matched to a gene: 4. CDR1 and CDR2 (germline): SGHVS, FQNEAQ. The CDR3 is made up of 15 amino acids.

Written as DNA, the CDR3 is TGTGCCAGCAGCTACGGACAGGCCGCATATGGCTACACCTTC. This sequence encodes CASSYGQAAYGYTF. V and J are TRBV3-1 (or the pseudogene TRBV3-2) and TRBJ1-2; TRBD1 aligns across 7 bases. V was clipped by 5 bases and J by 5 bases; unmatched bases: 8. The CDR3 is made up of 14 amino acids. Germline V gene sequence: CDR1 LGHDT, CDR2 YNNKEL (reference sequence).

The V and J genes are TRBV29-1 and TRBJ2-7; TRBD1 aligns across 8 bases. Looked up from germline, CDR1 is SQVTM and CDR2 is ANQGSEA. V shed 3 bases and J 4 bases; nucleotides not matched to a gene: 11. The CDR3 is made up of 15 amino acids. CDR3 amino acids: CSVERSATGVYEQYF. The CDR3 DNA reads TGCAGCGTTGAGAGAAGCGCGACAGGGGTTTACGAGCAGTACTTC.

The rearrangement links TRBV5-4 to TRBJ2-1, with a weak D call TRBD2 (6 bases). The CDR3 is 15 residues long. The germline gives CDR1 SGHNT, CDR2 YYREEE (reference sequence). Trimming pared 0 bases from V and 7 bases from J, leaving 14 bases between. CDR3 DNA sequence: TGTGCCAGCAGCTTGGCAGGCGGGGCGGGGAATGAGCAGTTCTTC. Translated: CASSLAGGAGNEQFF. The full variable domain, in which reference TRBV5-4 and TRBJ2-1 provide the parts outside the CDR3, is ETGVTQSPTHLIKTRGQQVTLRCSSQSGHNTVSWYQQALGQGPQFIFQYYREEENGRGNFPPRFSGLQFPNYSSELNVNALELDDSALYLCASSLAGGAGNEQFFGPGTRLTVL.

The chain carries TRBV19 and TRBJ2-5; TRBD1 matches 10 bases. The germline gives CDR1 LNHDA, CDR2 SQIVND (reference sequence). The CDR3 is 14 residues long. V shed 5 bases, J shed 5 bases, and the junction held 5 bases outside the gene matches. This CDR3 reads CASSSGQGRETQYF. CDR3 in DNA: TGTGCCAGTAGTTCGGGACAGGGGAGGGAGACCCAGTACTTC.

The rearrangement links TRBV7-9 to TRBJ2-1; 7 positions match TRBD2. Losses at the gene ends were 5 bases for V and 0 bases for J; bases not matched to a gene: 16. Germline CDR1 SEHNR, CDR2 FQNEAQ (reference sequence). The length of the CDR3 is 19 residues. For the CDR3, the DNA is TGTGCCAGCAGCACTCAGGGTGGTAGCGGGCAAAGCTCCTACAATGAGCAGTTCTTC. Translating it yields CASSTQGGSGQSSYNEQFF.

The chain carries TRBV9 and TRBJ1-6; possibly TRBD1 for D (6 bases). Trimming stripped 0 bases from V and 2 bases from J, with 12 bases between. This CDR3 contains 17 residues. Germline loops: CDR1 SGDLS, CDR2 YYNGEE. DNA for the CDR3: TGTGCCAGCAGCGTAGGTCCGGGGGGCGCCTATAATTCACCCCTCCACTTT. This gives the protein CASSVGPGGAYNSPLHF.

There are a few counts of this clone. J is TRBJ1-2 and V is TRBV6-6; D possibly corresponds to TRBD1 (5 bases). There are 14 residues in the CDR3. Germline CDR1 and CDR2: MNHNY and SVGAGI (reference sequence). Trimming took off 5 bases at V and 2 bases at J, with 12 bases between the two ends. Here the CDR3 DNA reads TGTGCCAGCAGTCCCGGGGGGTCGAACTATGGCTACACCTTC. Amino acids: CASSPGGSNYGYTF.

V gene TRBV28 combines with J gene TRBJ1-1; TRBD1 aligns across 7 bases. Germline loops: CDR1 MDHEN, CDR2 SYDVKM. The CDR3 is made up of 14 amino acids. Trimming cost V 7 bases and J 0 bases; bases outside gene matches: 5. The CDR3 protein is CASTLTGLNTEAFF. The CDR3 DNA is TGTGCCAGCACCTTGACAGGGTTGAACACTGAAGCTTTCTTT. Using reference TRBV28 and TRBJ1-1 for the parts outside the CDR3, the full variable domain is DVKVTQSSRYLVKRTGEKVFLECVQDMDHENMFWYRQDPGLGLRLIYFSYDVKMKEKGDIPEGYSVSREKKERFSLILESASTNQTSMYLCASTLTGLNTEAFFGQGTRLTVV.

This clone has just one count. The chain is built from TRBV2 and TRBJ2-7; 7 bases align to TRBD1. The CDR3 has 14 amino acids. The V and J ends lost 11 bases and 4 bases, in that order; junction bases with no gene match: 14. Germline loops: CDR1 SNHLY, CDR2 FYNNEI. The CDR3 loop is CALTSAQGVYEQYF. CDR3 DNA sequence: TGTGCCCTCACCTCGGCTCAGGGGGTATACGAGCAGTACTTC.

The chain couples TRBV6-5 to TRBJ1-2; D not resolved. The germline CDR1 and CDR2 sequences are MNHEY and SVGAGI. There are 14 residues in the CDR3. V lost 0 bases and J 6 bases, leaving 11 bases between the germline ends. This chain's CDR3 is CASSYSPVQDGYTF. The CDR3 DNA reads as TGTGCCAGCAGTTACTCTCCAGTTCAGGATGGCTACACCTTC.

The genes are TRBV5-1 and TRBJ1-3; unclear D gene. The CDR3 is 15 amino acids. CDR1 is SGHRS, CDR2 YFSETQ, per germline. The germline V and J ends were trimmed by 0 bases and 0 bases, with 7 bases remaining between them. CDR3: CASSLVAVSGNTIYF. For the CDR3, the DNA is TGCGCCAGCAGCTTGGTCGCGGTCTCTGGAAACACCATATATTTT.

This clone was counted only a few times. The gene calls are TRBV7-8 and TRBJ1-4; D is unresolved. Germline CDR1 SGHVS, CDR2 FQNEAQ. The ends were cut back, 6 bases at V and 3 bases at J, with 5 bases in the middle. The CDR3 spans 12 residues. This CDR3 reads CASRQANEKLFF. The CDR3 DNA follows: TGTGCCAGCAGGCAGGCTAATGAAAAACTGTTTTTT.

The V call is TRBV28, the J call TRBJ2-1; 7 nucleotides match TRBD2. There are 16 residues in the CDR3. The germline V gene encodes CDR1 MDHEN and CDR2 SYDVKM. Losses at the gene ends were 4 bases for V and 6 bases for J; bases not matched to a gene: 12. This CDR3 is CASSSPGTTLANEQFF. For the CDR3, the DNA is TGTGCCAGCAGTTCTCCCGGGACTACGCTAGCCAATGAGCAGTTCTTC.

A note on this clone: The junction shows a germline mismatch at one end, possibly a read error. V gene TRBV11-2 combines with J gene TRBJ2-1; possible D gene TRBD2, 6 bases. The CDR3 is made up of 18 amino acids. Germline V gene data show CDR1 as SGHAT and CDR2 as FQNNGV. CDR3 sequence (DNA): TGTGCCAGCAGCTTAGAAGGGTTGGGGGGAATCCCCAACAATGAGCATTTCTTC. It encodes CASSLEGLGGIPNNEHFF.

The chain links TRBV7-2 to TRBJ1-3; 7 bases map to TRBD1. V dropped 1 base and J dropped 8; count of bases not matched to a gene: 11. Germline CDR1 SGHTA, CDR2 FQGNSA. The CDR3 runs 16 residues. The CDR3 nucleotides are TGTGCCAGCAGCTTAGTGGGATCGATACAGGGGCACACCATATATTTT. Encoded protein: CASSLVGSIQGHTIYF.

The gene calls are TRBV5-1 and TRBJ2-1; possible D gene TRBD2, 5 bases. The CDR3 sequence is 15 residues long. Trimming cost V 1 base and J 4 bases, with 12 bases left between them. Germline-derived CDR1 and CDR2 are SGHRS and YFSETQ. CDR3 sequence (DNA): TGCGCCAGCAGCTTGACAGCGGAGCCATACAATGAGCAGTTCTTC. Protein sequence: CASSLTAEPYNEQFF.

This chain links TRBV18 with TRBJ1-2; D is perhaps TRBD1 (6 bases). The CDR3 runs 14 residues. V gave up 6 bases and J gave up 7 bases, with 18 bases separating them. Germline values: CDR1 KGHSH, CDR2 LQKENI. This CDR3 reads CASSPDSPRGGYTF. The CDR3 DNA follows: TGTGCCAGCTCTCCGGACAGTCCCCGGGGTGGCTACACCTTC.

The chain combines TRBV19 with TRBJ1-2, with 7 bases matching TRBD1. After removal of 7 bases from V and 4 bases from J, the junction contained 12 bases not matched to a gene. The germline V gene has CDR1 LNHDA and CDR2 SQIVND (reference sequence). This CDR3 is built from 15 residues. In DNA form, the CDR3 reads TGTGCCAGTACCCTACACGGGACAGCAGGCTATGGCTACACCTTC. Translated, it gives CASTLHGTAGYGYTF.

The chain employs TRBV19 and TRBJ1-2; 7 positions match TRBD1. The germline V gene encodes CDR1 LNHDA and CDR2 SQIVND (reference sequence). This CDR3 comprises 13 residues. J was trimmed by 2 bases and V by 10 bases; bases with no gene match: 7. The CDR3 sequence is CATRTGRNYGYTF. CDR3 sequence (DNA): TGTGCCACCAGGACAGGCCGAAACTATGGCTACACCTTC.

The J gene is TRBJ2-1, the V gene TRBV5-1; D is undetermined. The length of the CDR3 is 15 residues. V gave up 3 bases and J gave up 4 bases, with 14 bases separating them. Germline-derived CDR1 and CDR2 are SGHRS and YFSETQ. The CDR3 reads CASSSYSPAYNEQFF. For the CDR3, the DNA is TGCGCCAGCAGCTCTTACTCCCCAGCGTACAATGAGCAGTTCTTC.

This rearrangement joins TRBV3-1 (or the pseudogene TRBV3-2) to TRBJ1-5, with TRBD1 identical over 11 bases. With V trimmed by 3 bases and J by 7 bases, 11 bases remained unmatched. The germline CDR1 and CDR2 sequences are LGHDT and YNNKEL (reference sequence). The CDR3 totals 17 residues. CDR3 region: CASSHSGGQGAGQPQHF. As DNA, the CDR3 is TGTGCCAGCAGCCACTCGGGAGGACAGGGGGCAGGGCAGCCCCAGCATTTT.

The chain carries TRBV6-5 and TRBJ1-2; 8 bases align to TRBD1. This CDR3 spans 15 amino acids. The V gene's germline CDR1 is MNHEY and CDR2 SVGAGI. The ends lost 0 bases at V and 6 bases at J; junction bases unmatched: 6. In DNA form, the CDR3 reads TGTGCCAGCAGTTACTCGCGGACAGGGTGGGATGGCTACACCTTC. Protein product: CASSYSRTGWDGYTF.

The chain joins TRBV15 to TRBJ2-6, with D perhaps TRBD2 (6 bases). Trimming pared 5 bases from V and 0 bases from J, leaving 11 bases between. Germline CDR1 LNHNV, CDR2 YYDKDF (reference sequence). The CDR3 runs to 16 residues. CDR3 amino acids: CATSRERSSGANVLTF. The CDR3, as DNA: TGTGCCACCAGCCGGGAGAGGAGCTCTGGGGCCAACGTCCTGACTTTC.

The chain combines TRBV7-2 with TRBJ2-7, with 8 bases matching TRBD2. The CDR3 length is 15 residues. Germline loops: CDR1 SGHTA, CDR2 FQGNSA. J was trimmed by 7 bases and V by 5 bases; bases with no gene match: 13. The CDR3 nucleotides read TGTGCCAGCAGCGCAGAGGCTAGCGGGCTGAGTGAGCAGTACTTC. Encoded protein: CASSAEASGLSEQYF.

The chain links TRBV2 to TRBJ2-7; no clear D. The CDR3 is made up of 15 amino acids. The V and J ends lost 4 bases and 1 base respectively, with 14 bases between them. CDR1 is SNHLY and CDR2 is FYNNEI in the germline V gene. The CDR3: CASSAEKEPSYEQYF. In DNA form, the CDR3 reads TGTGCCAGCAGTGCCGAAAAAGAGCCGTCCTACGAGCAGTACTTC.